These T cell receptor beta chains were read from a single sample in a study of T cell repertoires in cytomegalovirus infection. Their target antigens are unknown. TCRdb processed the reads anew with MiXCR; each CDR3 protein has one entry. Found here are 800,000 to 950,000 distinct CDR3 sequences, about 30% of them singletons; the top ten hold around 12%. Here the sequenced sample was cultured CD8+ T cells from PBMCs, taken from culture after CMV antigen stimulation. The receptors were gathered from a human donor in good health (CMV status not recorded). Some clones in this sample may be carry-over from other donors' samples. Both conserved end residues are part of each CDR3. A D gene is named only where the DNA matches it firmly. A clone size is listed for some rows: how often the clone was seen (once, few, many), or a class if it is expanded.

CDR3 protein: CASSPLMGGEQYF
CDR3 DNA: TGTGCCAGCAGTCCCCTAATGGGGGGGGAGCAGTATTTT
V gene: TRBV7-8
D gene: TRBD2
clone size: few
J gene: TRBJ2-3

CDR3 protein: CASSIMAENSPPHF
CDR3 DNA: TGTGCCAGTAGTATTATGGCGGAAAATTCACCCCCCCACTTT
V gene: TRBV19
D gene: -
clone size: -
J gene: TRBJ1-6

CDR3 protein: CSAPEGADTGELFF
CDR3 DNA: TGCAGTGCCCCCGAGGGGGCGGACACCGGGGAGCTGTTTTTT
V gene: TRBV20-1
D gene: TRBD1
clone size: -
J gene: TRBJ2-2

CDR3 protein: CSAEGHPSGANVLTF
CDR3 DNA: TGCAGTGCGGAGGGACACCCGTCTGGGGCCAACGTCCTGACTTTC
V gene: TRBV20-1
D gene: -
clone size: -
J gene: TRBJ2-6

CDR3 protein: CASSPRSGSYNSPLHF
CDR3 DNA: TGTGCCAGCAGCCCACGGTCGGGCTCCTATAATTCACCCCTCCACTTT
V gene: TRBV7-6
D gene: -
clone size: few
J gene: TRBJ1-6

CDR3 protein: CASSYFRFDGNTIYF
CDR3 DNA: TGTGCCAGCAGTTACTTCAGGTTCGACGGAAACACCATATATTTT
V gene: TRBV6-2/TRBV6-3
D gene: -
clone size: -
J gene: TRBJ1-3

CDR3 protein: CASSTPGEQFF
CDR3 DNA: TGTGCCAGCAGTACCCCCGGTGAGCAGTTCTTC
V gene: TRBV28
D gene: -
clone size: few
J gene: TRBJ2-1

CDR3 protein: CASLGIDRNTGELFF
CDR3 DNA: TGTGCCAGCCTCGGGATCGATCGAAACACCGGGGAGTTGTTTTTT
V gene: TRBV6-6
D gene: -
clone size: -
J gene: TRBJ2-2

CDR3 protein: CASSFRQGDEQFF
CDR3 DNA: TGTGCTAGCAGCTTTCGACAGGGTGATGAGCAGTTCTTC
V gene: TRBV7-6
D gene: TRBD1
clone size: few
J gene: TRBJ2-1

CDR3 protein: CASSLEPPMYNEQFF
CDR3 DNA: TGTGCCAGCAGCTTGGAACCCCCGATGTACAATGAGCAGTTCTTC
V gene: TRBV5-3
D gene: -
clone size: -
J gene: TRBJ2-1

CDR3 protein: CASITREKLFF
CDR3 DNA: TGTGCCAGCATTACACGTGAGAAACTGTTTTTT
V gene: TRBV2
D gene: -
clone size: once
J gene: TRBJ1-4

CDR3 protein: CATRTRTQGANGYTF
CDR3 DNA: TGTGCCACCCGGACCCGGACTCAGGGAGCTAATGGCTACACCTTC
V gene: TRBV12-3/TRBV12-4
D gene: -
clone size: few
J gene: TRBJ1-2

CDR3 protein: CASGLVPSYGYTF
CDR3 DNA: TGTGCTAGTGGTTTGGTACCGTCCTATGGCTACACCTTC
V gene: TRBV12-5
D gene: -
clone size: few
J gene: TRBJ1-2

CDR3 protein: CASSLEYGELFF
CDR3 DNA: TGTGCCAGCAGCTTGGAGTACGGGGAGCTGTTTTTT
V gene: TRBV13
D gene: -
clone size: few
J gene: TRBJ2-2

CDR3 protein: CASSLFGGAERETQYF
CDR3 DNA: TGTGCCAGCAGCTTATTTGGGGGCGCAGAGAGAGAGACCCAGTACTTC
V gene: TRBV7-9
D gene: -
clone size: -
J gene: TRBJ2-5

CDR3 protein: CASSIRREKGDYGYTF
CDR3 DNA: TGTGCCAGCAGCATCCGCCGGGAAAAGGGGGACTATGGCTACACCTTC
V gene: TRBV5-4
D gene: -
clone size: -
J gene: TRBJ1-2

CDR3 protein: CSARGEVGELFF
CDR3 DNA: TGCAGTGCTAGAGGGGAAGTCGGGGAGCTGTTTTTT
V gene: TRBV20-1
D gene: -
clone size: -
J gene: TRBJ2-2

CDR3 protein: CASSQDRKSHYTGELFF
CDR3 DNA: TGTGCCAGCAGCCAAGATCGGAAGTCCCATTACACCGGGGAGCTGTTTTTT
V gene: TRBV14
D gene: -
clone size: -
J gene: TRBJ2-2

CDR3 protein: CASSPYDRQTNYGYTF
CDR3 DNA: TGTGCCAGCAGCCCTTACGACCGACAGACTAACTATGGCTACACCTTC
V gene: TRBV11-2
D gene: -
clone size: few
J gene: TRBJ1-2

CDR3 protein: CASRYRETGTNEKLFF
CDR3 DNA: TGTGCCAGCAGGTACAGGGAGACTGGTACTAATGAAAAACTGTTTTTT
V gene: TRBV2
D gene: -
clone size: -
J gene: TRBJ1-4

CDR3 protein: CASSYGTRGGNEQFF
CDR3 DNA: TGTGCCAGCAGTTACGGGACAAGGGGGGGCAATGAGCAGTTCTTC
V gene: TRBV6-2/TRBV6-3
D gene: -
clone size: many
J gene: TRBJ2-1

CDR3 protein: CASTRTGLANEQYF
CDR3 DNA: TGTGCCAGCACTCGAACAGGACTAGCGAACGAGCAGTACTTC
V gene: TRBV7-8
D gene: TRBD2
clone size: -
J gene: TRBJ2-7

CDR3 protein: CAINHRDSDTGELFF
CDR3 DNA: TGTGCCATCAACCACCGGGACAGCGACACCGGGGAGCTGTTTTTT
V gene: TRBV10-3
D gene: TRBD1
clone size: -
J gene: TRBJ2-2

CDR3 protein: CASSEAEGRGGDTQYF
CDR3 DNA: TGTGCCAGCAGTGAAGCAGAGGGCCGAGGAGGAGATACGCAGTATTTT
V gene: TRBV6-1
D gene: -
clone size: many
J gene: TRBJ2-3

CDR3 protein: CASSPISGELFF
CDR3 DNA: TGTGCCAGCAGTCCTATATCCGGGGAGCTGTTTTTT
V gene: TRBV6-2/TRBV6-3
D gene: -
clone size: few
J gene: TRBJ2-2

CDR3 protein: CASSPRGTNEKLFF
CDR3 DNA: TGCGCCAGCAGCCCGAGGGGAACTAATGAAAAACTGTTTTTT
V gene: TRBV4-1
D gene: -
clone size: few
J gene: TRBJ1-4

CDR3 protein: CASSLDTYQNSPLHF
CDR3 DNA: TGTGCCAGCAGCTTAGACACCTATCAAAATTCACCCCTCCACTTT
V gene: TRBV7-6
D gene: -
clone size: few
J gene: TRBJ1-6

CDR3 protein: CSARPHRDGIPNEQFF
CDR3 DNA: TGCAGTGCTAGACCCCACCGGGACGGAATCCCCAATGAGCAGTTCTTC
V gene: TRBV20-1
D gene: -
clone size: few
J gene: TRBJ2-1

CDR3 protein: CASSLRGTGTTEAFF
CDR3 DNA: TGTGCCAGCAGCTTAAGGGGGACAGGGACTACTGAAGCTTTCTTT
V gene: TRBV7-3
D gene: TRBD1
clone size: many
J gene: TRBJ1-1

CDR3 protein: CATSTPYGGEEAFF
CDR3 DNA: TGTGCCACCAGCACCCCTTATGGAGGAGAAGAAGCTTTCTTT
V gene: TRBV15
D gene: -
clone size: -
J gene: TRBJ1-1

CDR3 protein: CASSSTSGSSTDTQYF
CDR3 DNA: TGTGCCAGCAGCTCTACTAGCGGGAGTTCCACAGATACGCAGTATTTT
V gene: TRBV7-9
D gene: TRBD2
clone size: few
J gene: TRBJ2-3

CDR3 protein: CASSFYGPNTEAFF
CDR3 DNA: TGTGCCAGCAGTTTCTATGGTCCGAACACTGAAGCTTTCTTT
V gene: TRBV27
D gene: -
clone size: few
J gene: TRBJ1-1

CDR3 protein: CASSTTGTTRPHEQFF
CDR3 DNA: TGTGCCAGCAGTACGACCGGGACTACCCGACCACACGAGCAGTTCTTC
V gene: TRBV28
D gene: TRBD2
clone size: few
J gene: TRBJ2-1

CDR3 protein: CASSGTGATAGELFF
CDR3 DNA: TGTGCCAGCAGTGGCACAGGGGCCACCGCCGGGGAGCTGTTTTTT
V gene: TRBV2
D gene: TRBD1
clone size: many
J gene: TRBJ2-2

CDR3 protein: CASSRVGDQPQHF
CDR3 DNA: TGTGCCAGCAGTCGGGTAGGGGATCAGCCCCAGCATTTT
V gene: TRBV7-6
D gene: -
clone size: -
J gene: TRBJ1-5

CDR3 protein: CASSLEGVDTGELFF
CDR3 DNA: TGTGCCAGCAGCTTAGAGGGGGTTGACACCGGGGAGCTGTTTTTT
V gene: TRBV13
D gene: -
clone size: -
J gene: TRBJ2-2

CDR3 protein: CSATDWVDTDTQYF
CDR3 DNA: TGCAGTGCGACAGATTGGGTAGACACAGATACGCAGTATTTT
V gene: TRBV20-1
D gene: -
clone size: -
J gene: TRBJ2-3

CDR3 protein: CASRPSMGAESSYNEQFF
CDR3 DNA: TGTGCCAGCAGGCCCTCGATGGGTGCGGAGAGCTCCTACAATGAGCAGTTCTTC
V gene: TRBV12-3/TRBV12-4
D gene: -
clone size: many
J gene: TRBJ2-1

CDR3 protein: CASSPLDWPSGGQETQYF
CDR3 DNA: TGCGCCAGCAGCCCCTTGGACTGGCCTAGCGGGGGACAAGAGACCCAGTACTTC
V gene: TRBV4-3
D gene: TRBD2
clone size: -
J gene: TRBJ2-5

CDR3 protein: CASSPPGGSGANVLTF
CDR3 DNA: TGTGCCAGCAGCCCCCCGGGCGGCTCTGGGGCCAACGTCCTGACTTTC
V gene: TRBV7-9
D gene: -
clone size: many
J gene: TRBJ2-6

CDR3 protein: CATRQWEKTSGEQYF
CDR3 DNA: TGTGCCACCCGCCAGTGGGAAAAAACCTCGGGGGAGCAGTACTTC
V gene: TRBV15
D gene: -
clone size: -
J gene: TRBJ2-7

CDR3 protein: CASSWTGRNTEAFF
CDR3 DNA: TGTGCCAGCAGCTGGACAGGGAGGAACACTGAAGCTTTCTTT
V gene: TRBV7-9
D gene: TRBD1
clone size: few
J gene: TRBJ1-1

CDR3 protein: CASSHTFQTDSNTEAFF
CDR3 DNA: TGCGCCAGCAGTCACACCTTCCAGACAGATTCGAACACTGAAGCTTTCTTT
V gene: TRBV23-1
D gene: -
clone size: -
J gene: TRBJ1-1

CDR3 protein: CATSGHPNTGELFF
CDR3 DNA: TGTGCCACCAGTGGACATCCGAACACCGGGGAGCTGTTTTTT
V gene: TRBV24-1
D gene: -
clone size: few
J gene: TRBJ2-2

CDR3 protein: CASSYLRGLVDTEAFF
CDR3 DNA: TGTGCCAGCAGTTACCTTAGGGGGCTAGTTGACACTGAAGCTTTCTTT
V gene: TRBV6-5
D gene: TRBD1
clone size: few
J gene: TRBJ1-1

CDR3 protein: CASSLSVGQSSYNEQFF
CDR3 DNA: TGTGCCAGCAGCCTTAGCGTGGGACAGAGCTCCTACAATGAGCAGTTCTTC
V gene: TRBV9
D gene: TRBD1
clone size: -
J gene: TRBJ2-1

CDR3 protein: CASSLAGPHRTQYF
CDR3 DNA: TGTGCCAGCAGTTTAGCGGGGCCCCACAGAACCCAGTACTTC
V gene: TRBV27
D gene: -
clone size: few
J gene: TRBJ2-5

CDR3 protein: CASSPGTGYSYNSPLHF
CDR3 DNA: TGTGCCAGCAGCCCCGGGACAGGGTACTCCTATAATTCACCCCTCCACTTT
V gene: TRBV14
D gene: TRBD1
clone size: -
J gene: TRBJ1-6

CDR3 protein: CASSSYDTEAFF
CDR3 DNA: TGTGCCAGCAGCTCATACGACACTGAAGCTTTCTTT
V gene: TRBV7-9
D gene: -
clone size: -
J gene: TRBJ1-1

CDR3 protein: CAISEYGQLNTEAFF
CDR3 DNA: TGTGCCATCAGTGAGTATGGACAACTGAACACTGAAGCTTTCTTT
V gene: TRBV10-3
D gene: -
clone size: -
J gene: TRBJ1-1

CDR3 protein: CASSINLRDFPENTEAFF
CDR3 DNA: TGTGCCAGCAGCATTAACCTCAGGGATTTCCCTGAGAACACTGAAGCTTTCTTT
V gene: TRBV5-6
D gene: -
clone size: -
J gene: TRBJ1-1

CDR3 protein: CASSEDRGRTHSYNEQFF
CDR3 DNA: TGTGCCAGCAGTGAAGACAGGGGCCGTACTCACTCCTACAATGAGCAGTTCTTC
V gene: TRBV2
D gene: TRBD1
clone size: -
J gene: TRBJ2-1

CDR3 protein: CASSKDSDPDQPQHF
CDR3 DNA: TGTGCCAGCAGTAAAGACAGTGACCCAGATCAGCCCCAGCATTTT
V gene: TRBV6-1
D gene: -
clone size: -
J gene: TRBJ1-5

CDR3 protein: CSARDQGRQKLNTEAFF
CDR3 DNA: TGCAGTGCTAGAGATCAGGGACGGCAAAAGTTGAACACTGAAGCTTTCTTT
V gene: TRBV20-1
D gene: -
clone size: -
J gene: TRBJ1-1

CDR3 protein: CASSLGEFSTEAFF
CDR3 DNA: TGTGCCAGCAGTTTGGGGGAATTTAGCACTGAAGCTTTCTTT
V gene: TRBV28
D gene: -
clone size: -
J gene: TRBJ1-1

CDR3 protein: CASDIPPGYGYTF
CDR3 DNA: TGTGCTAGTGACATCCCTCCGGGCTATGGCTACACCTTC
V gene: TRBV12-5
D gene: -
clone size: -
J gene: TRBJ1-2

CDR3 protein: CSVLSAGSEQYF
CDR3 DNA: TGCAGCGTCCTCTCTGCGGGTTCCGAGCAGTACTTC
V gene: TRBV29-1
D gene: -
clone size: -
J gene: TRBJ2-7